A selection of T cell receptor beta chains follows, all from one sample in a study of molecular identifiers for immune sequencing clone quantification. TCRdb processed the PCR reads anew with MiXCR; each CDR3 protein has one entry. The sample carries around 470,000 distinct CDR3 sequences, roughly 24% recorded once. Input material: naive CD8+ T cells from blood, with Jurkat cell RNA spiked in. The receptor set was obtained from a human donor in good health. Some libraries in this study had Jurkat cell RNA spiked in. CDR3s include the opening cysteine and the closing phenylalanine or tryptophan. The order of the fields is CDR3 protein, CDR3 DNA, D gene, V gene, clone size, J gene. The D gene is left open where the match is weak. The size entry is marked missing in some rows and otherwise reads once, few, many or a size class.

cdr3_aa: CASSLSQGWQETQYF; cdr3_nt: TGCGCCAGCAGCTTGTCACAGGGTTGGCAAGAGACCCAGTACTTC; d_call: .; v_call: TRBV27; clone_size: many; j_call: TRBJ2-5
cdr3_aa: CASSLLAKNIQYF; cdr3_nt: TGTGCCAGTAGCCTACTAGCCAAAAACATTCAGTACTTC; d_call: .; v_call: TRBV19; clone_size: .; j_call: TRBJ2-4
cdr3_aa: CASRGPSAPTSTYNEQFF; cdr3_nt: TGTGCCAGTAGGGGTCCCAGTGCGCCGACATCAACCTACAATGAGCAGTTCTTC; d_call: .; v_call: TRBV19; clone_size: .; j_call: TRBJ2-1
cdr3_aa: CASSLEGTGADTQYF; cdr3_nt: TGTGCCAGCAGCTTGGAAGGGACGGGGGCAGATACGCAGTATTTT; d_call: .; v_call: TRBV5-5; clone_size: many; j_call: TRBJ2-3
cdr3_aa: CASSGGAGMVSEDTQYF; cdr3_nt: TGTGCCAGCAGCGGCGGGGCAGGGATGGTGTCTGAAGATACGCAGTATTTT; d_call: .; v_call: TRBV9; clone_size: once; j_call: TRBJ2-3
cdr3_aa: CASSLAGFRLTDEQYF; cdr3_nt: TGTGCCAGCAGCTTAGCCGGGTTCCGGCTAACCGACGAGCAGTACTTC; d_call: .; v_call: TRBV11-2; clone_size: .; j_call: TRBJ2-7
cdr3_aa: CASSYLGLAGSSGELFF; cdr3_nt: TGTGCCAGCAGTTACCTGGGACTAGCGGGAAGTTCCGGGGAGCTGTTTTTT; d_call: TRBD2; v_call: TRBV27; clone_size: .; j_call: TRBJ2-2
cdr3_aa: CSARPRFWDRGLRDQETQYF; cdr3_nt: TGCAGTGCTAGACCCCGGTTTTGGGACAGGGGGCTTCGCGATCAAGAGACCCAGTACTTC; d_call: TRBD1; v_call: TRBV20-1; clone_size: few; j_call: TRBJ2-5
cdr3_aa: CASSEDLWSYNTDTQYF; cdr3_nt: TGTGCCAGCAGTGAAGACTTGTGGAGTTACAACACAGATACGCAGTATTTT; d_call: .; v_call: TRBV6-1; clone_size: many; j_call: TRBJ2-3
cdr3_aa: CASRFSSTDTQYF; cdr3_nt: TGTGCCAGCAGGTTCTCAAGCACAGATACGCAGTATTTT; d_call: .; v_call: TRBV12-3/TRBV12-4; clone_size: many; j_call: TRBJ2-3
cdr3_aa: CASSQDPWTAQETQYF; cdr3_nt: TGCGCCAGCAGCCAAGATCCCTGGACAGCACAAGAGACCCAGTACTTC; d_call: .; v_call: TRBV4-1; clone_size: few; j_call: TRBJ2-5
cdr3_aa: CASSLEGQYNEQFF; cdr3_nt: TGTGCCAGCAGCTTAGAGGGACAGTACAATGAGCAGTTCTTC; d_call: TRBD1; v_call: TRBV7-2; clone_size: .; j_call: TRBJ2-1
cdr3_aa: CSVITNYGYTF; cdr3_nt: TGCAGCGTTATAACTAACTATGGCTACACCTTC; d_call: .; v_call: TRBV29-1; clone_size: few; j_call: TRBJ1-2
cdr3_aa: CATSRDGTGGGEQYF; cdr3_nt: TGTGCCACCAGCAGAGATGGGACAGGGGGCGGTGAGCAGTACTTC; d_call: TRBD1; v_call: TRBV15; clone_size: few; j_call: TRBJ2-7
cdr3_aa: CASSRRPQTNTEAFF; cdr3_nt: TGTGCCAGCAGCCGACGGCCCCAGACGAACACTGAAGCTTTCTTT; d_call: .; v_call: TRBV7-6; clone_size: .; j_call: TRBJ1-1
cdr3_aa: CATSRDRGGYEQYF; cdr3_nt: TGTGCCACCAGCAGGGACAGGGGAGGCTACGAGCAGTACTTC; d_call: TRBD1; v_call: TRBV15; clone_size: .; j_call: TRBJ2-7
cdr3_aa: CASSQESGELFF; cdr3_nt: TGTGCCAGCAGCCAAGAAAGCGGGGAGCTGTTTTTT; d_call: .; v_call: TRBV9; clone_size: few; j_call: TRBJ2-2
cdr3_aa: CASTEGPSNTEAFF; cdr3_nt: TGTGCCAGCACCGAAGGACCGAGTAACACTGAAGCTTTCTTT; d_call: .; v_call: TRBV6-2/TRBV6-3; clone_size: .; j_call: TRBJ1-1
cdr3_aa: CASSLLETNTGELFF; cdr3_nt: TGTGCCAGCAGCTTATTAGAGACGAACACCGGGGAGCTGTTTTTT; d_call: .; v_call: TRBV7-6; clone_size: few; j_call: TRBJ2-2
cdr3_aa: CASSPGGLGPQHF; cdr3_nt: TGTGCCAGCAGCCCGGGCGGATTGGGGCCCCAGCATTTT; d_call: .; v_call: TRBV5-4; clone_size: many; j_call: TRBJ1-5
cdr3_aa: CASSVAGANVLTF; cdr3_nt: TGTGCCAGTAGTGTTGCTGGGGCCAACGTCCTGACTTTC; d_call: .; v_call: TRBV19; clone_size: many; j_call: TRBJ2-6
cdr3_aa: CSVTTSGSYEQYF; cdr3_nt: TGCAGCGTAACAACTAGCGGGAGCTACGAGCAGTACTTC; d_call: TRBD2; v_call: TRBV29-1; clone_size: few; j_call: TRBJ2-7
cdr3_aa: CASSPVPRSAEAFF; cdr3_nt: TGTGCCAGCAGCCCAGTCCCCCGGTCCGCTGAAGCTTTCTTT; d_call: .; v_call: TRBV7-9; clone_size: .; j_call: TRBJ1-1
cdr3_aa: CASRLTGLAGGHEQFF; cdr3_nt: TGTGCCAGCAGATTAACGGGACTAGCGGGGGGGCATGAGCAGTTCTTC; d_call: TRBD2; v_call: TRBV6-5; clone_size: .; j_call: TRBJ2-1
cdr3_aa: CASTPWGQGYYEQYF; cdr3_nt: TGTGCCAGCACCCCTTGGGGACAGGGGTACTACGAGCAGTACTTC; d_call: TRBD1; v_call: TRBV5-6; clone_size: .; j_call: TRBJ2-7
cdr3_aa: CASGPEGGGNQPQHF; cdr3_nt: TGTGCCAGCGGCCCCGAAGGTGGTGGCAATCAGCCCCAGCATTTT; d_call: .; v_call: TRBV7-8; clone_size: .; j_call: TRBJ1-5
cdr3_aa: CAWSFRDGRRINYGYTF; cdr3_nt: TGTGCCTGGAGTTTCCGGGACGGTCGTAGAATCAACTATGGCTATACCTTC; d_call: .; v_call: TRBV30; clone_size: few; j_call: TRBJ1-2
cdr3_aa: CASGLDPSGGREQYF; cdr3_nt: TGTGCCAGCGGCTTAGATCCTAGCGGGGGACGCGAGCAGTACTTC; d_call: TRBD2; v_call: TRBV7-9; clone_size: once; j_call: TRBJ2-7
cdr3_aa: CAISESLAGLQCF; cdr3_nt: TGTGCCATCAGTGAGTCCCTAGCGGGACTGCAGTGCTTC; d_call: TRBD2; v_call: TRBV10-3; clone_size: once; j_call: TRBJ2-1
cdr3_aa: CASSQEMQGSNQPQHF; cdr3_nt: TGCGCCAGCAGCCAAGAGATGCAGGGCAGCAATCAGCCCCAGCATTTT; d_call: .; v_call: TRBV4-1; clone_size: many; j_call: TRBJ1-5
cdr3_aa: CASSEWGEQFF; cdr3_nt: TGCGCCAGCAGTGAGTGGGGTGAGCAGTTCTTC; d_call: .; v_call: TRBV10-2; clone_size: .; j_call: TRBJ2-1
cdr3_aa: CSVGFEGHEAFF; cdr3_nt: TGCAGCGTTGGATTTGAGGGGCATGAAGCTTTCTTT; d_call: .; v_call: TRBV29-1; clone_size: many; j_call: TRBJ1-1
cdr3_aa: CASRNGQGTYGELFF; cdr3_nt: TGTGCCAGCAGAAACGGACAGGGTACATACGGGGAGCTGTTTTTT; d_call: TRBD1; v_call: TRBV6-5; clone_size: .; j_call: TRBJ2-2
cdr3_aa: CASSQVGLDSYEQYF; cdr3_nt: TGCGCCAGCAGCCAAGTGGGACTAGACTCCTACGAGCAGTACTTC; d_call: TRBD2; v_call: TRBV4-1; clone_size: .; j_call: TRBJ2-7
cdr3_aa: CSVEVVTDSYEQYF; cdr3_nt: TGCAGCGTTGAAGTGGTGACAGATTCCTACGAGCAGTACTTC; d_call: .; v_call: TRBV29-1; clone_size: .; j_call: TRBJ2-7
cdr3_aa: CASSGGTQGTSSYEQYF; cdr3_nt: TGTGCCAGCAGCGGAGGGACACAAGGAACCAGCTCCTACGAGCAGTACTTC; d_call: .; v_call: TRBV7-9; clone_size: many; j_call: TRBJ2-7
cdr3_aa: CASSLQFAGTSYEQYF; cdr3_nt: TGCGCCAGCAGCCTACAATTTGCCGGGACCTCCTACGAGCAGTACTTC; d_call: .; v_call: TRBV4-3; clone_size: .; j_call: TRBJ2-7
cdr3_aa: CASSPGQGATPYNSPLHF; cdr3_nt: TGTGCCAGCAGTCCAGGACAGGGGGCCACCCCCTATAATTCACCCCTCCACTTT; d_call: TRBD1; v_call: TRBV28; clone_size: many; j_call: TRBJ1-6
cdr3_aa: CASRLDREQETQYF; cdr3_nt: TGTGCCAGCAGGCTAGACAGGGAACAAGAGACCCAGTACTTC; d_call: TRBD1; v_call: TRBV28; clone_size: few; j_call: TRBJ2-5
cdr3_aa: CASSQDRASGYNSPPHF; cdr3_nt: TGCGCCAGCAGCCAAGATCGGGCTTCAGGGTACAATTCACCCCCCCACTTT; d_call: .; v_call: TRBV4-3; clone_size: .; j_call: TRBJ1-6
cdr3_aa: CASSESSDSRPLHF; cdr3_nt: TGCGCCAGCAGTGAGTCTAGCGACAGTCGACCCCTCCACTTT; d_call: .; v_call: TRBV10-2; clone_size: .; j_call: TRBJ1-6
cdr3_aa: CASSVVLGDEQFF; cdr3_nt: TGTGCCAGCAGCGTAGTCTTGGGGGATGAGCAGTTCTTC; d_call: .; v_call: TRBV9; clone_size: .; j_call: TRBJ2-1
cdr3_aa: CASSLALADREETQYF; cdr3_nt: TGCGCCAGCAGCTTGGCCCTAGCGGATCGGGAAGAGACCCAGTACTTC; d_call: TRBD2; v_call: TRBV5-1; clone_size: many; j_call: TRBJ2-5
cdr3_aa: CASGGLGSGANVLTF; cdr3_nt: TGTGCCAGCGGAGGCCTAGGGTCTGGGGCCAACGTCCTGACTTTC; d_call: .; v_call: TRBV6-6; clone_size: .; j_call: TRBJ2-6
cdr3_aa: CASSLSDSYNSPLHF; cdr3_nt: TGTGCCAGCAGCTTGTCGGACTCCTATAATTCACCCCTCCACTTT; d_call: .; v_call: TRBV7-8; clone_size: few; j_call: TRBJ1-6
cdr3_aa: CASSIMGGFHQPQHF; cdr3_nt: TGTGCCAGTAGTATAATGGGAGGGTTTCATCAGCCCCAGCATTTT; d_call: .; v_call: TRBV19; clone_size: .; j_call: TRBJ1-5
cdr3_aa: CASSQAASPGGELFF; cdr3_nt: TGCGCCAGCAGCCAAGCGGCCAGCCCGGGCGGGGAGCTGTTTTTT; d_call: .; v_call: TRBV4-1; clone_size: .; j_call: TRBJ2-2
cdr3_aa: CASSTPGFGANVLTF; cdr3_nt: TGTGCCAGCAGCACCCCAGGGTTTGGGGCCAACGTCCTGACTTTC; d_call: .; v_call: TRBV13; clone_size: few; j_call: TRBJ2-6
cdr3_aa: CASSQDLANQETQYF; cdr3_nt: TGCGCCAGCAGCCAAGATTTAGCAAACCAAGAGACCCAGTACTTC; d_call: .; v_call: TRBV4-3; clone_size: few; j_call: TRBJ2-5
cdr3_aa: CASSPPRVLRLDTQYF; cdr3_nt: TGTGCCAGCAGCCCGCCGAGGGTCCTCCGCCTGGATACGCAGTATTTT; d_call: .; v_call: TRBV7-8; clone_size: many; j_call: TRBJ2-3
cdr3_aa: CASSFRGAQGSPLHF; cdr3_nt: TGTGCCAGCAGTTTTCGGGGGGCGCAGGGTTCACCCCTCCACTTT; d_call: .; v_call: TRBV28; clone_size: many; j_call: TRBJ1-6
cdr3_aa: CASSGSGSPYEQYF; cdr3_nt: TGTGCCAGCAGCGGGAGCGGGTCACCCTACGAGCAGTACTTC; d_call: .; v_call: TRBV9; clone_size: .; j_call: TRBJ2-7
cdr3_aa: CASSFGYPGNTIYF; cdr3_nt: TGTGCCAGCAGCTTCGGATACCCTGGAAACACCATATATTTT; d_call: .; v_call: TRBV5-4; clone_size: many; j_call: TRBJ1-3